Each of the 24 T cell receptor beta chains below was sequenced from the same sample in a study of cytomegalovirus exposure and HLA in healthy donors. The PCR made use of 60 Vbeta and 13 Jbeta primers. Generated by immunoSEQ multiplex PCR, the TCRdb table keeps only in-frame clones and is missing some. Here the sample spans hundreds of thousands of clones, 70% to 80% being singletons. The sequencing sample was made of PBMCs. These receptors all stem from a girl aged 2-9 years in good health and CMV-seronegative.

As DNA, the CDR3 is TGCGCCAGCAGCCACAGGGCCGGGGAGCTGTTTTTT. Translation: CASSHRAGELFF. The chain joins TRBV4-1 to TRBJ2-2, with a tentative D call TRBD1 (5 bases). The V and J ends lost 3 bases and 6 bases respectively, with 5 bases between them. The CDR3 loop spans 12 amino acids. Germline values: CDR1 MGHRA, CDR2 YSYEKL.

The chain joins TRBV7-7 to TRBJ1-5; 8 nucleotides match TRBD1. The germline CDR1 and CDR2 sequences are SSHAT and FNYEAQ (reference sequence). V was pared by 2 bases and J by 7 bases, with 7 bases of the junction left unmatched. CDR3 length: 15 amino acids. The CDR3 reads CASSLNRGKGQPQHF. The CDR3 DNA follows: TGTGCCAGCAGCTTAAACAGGGGGAAGGGGCAGCCCCAGCATTTT.

This clone has just a few counts. CDR3 residues: CASGLRDSSYEQYF. DNA for the CDR3: TGTGCCAGCGGCCTCCGGGACAGTTCCTACGAGCAGTACTTC. The rearrangement joins TRBV6-5 to TRBJ2-7, with 7 bases matching TRBD1. The ends lost 8 bases at V and 1 base at J; junction bases unmatched: 8. The CDR3 is made up of 14 amino acids. CDR1 MNHEY and CDR2 SVGAGI come from the germline V gene.

V usage is TRBV19 and J usage is TRBJ2-1; TRBD1 is a possible D gene (6 bases). Germline V gene lookup returns CDR1 LNHDA and CDR2 SQIVND (reference sequence). V was shortened by 3 bases and J by 7 bases, with 16 bases between the two germline ends. This CDR3 has 15 amino acids. DNA for the CDR3: TGTGCCAGTAGTATGGTCAGGGGCAGGGCAAATGAGCAGTTCTTC. Its translation is CASSMVRGRANEQFF.

The V call is TRBV7-9, the J call TRBJ2-5, with 7 bases identical to TRBD1. CDR1 is SEHNR and CDR2 is FQNEAQ in the germline V gene (reference sequence). With V trimmed by 4 bases and J by 5 bases, 7 bases remained unmatched. The CDR3 is made up of 14 amino acids. CDR3 residues: CASSSARGHETQYF. CDR3 nucleotides: TGTGCCAGCAGCTCAGCAAGGGGGCACGAGACCCAGTACTTC.

The CDR3 nucleotides are TGTGCCAGCAGCCAAGAGAGCGGATCTGGGGCCAACGTCCTGACTTTC. Protein product: CASSQESGSGANVLTF. The rearrangement uses TRBV4-2 and TRBJ2-6; perhaps TRBD2 as D (5 bases). The CDR3 covers 16 residues. Germline CDR1 reads LGHNA; CDR2 reads YNFKEQ. V was cut by 0 bases and J by 1 base, with 7 bases left in between.

The DNA of the CDR3 is TGTGCCTGGAGCCATCTTAGGGGCGGGGTCACAGATACGCAGTATTTT. It yields the protein CAWSHLRGGVTDTQYF. This chain links TRBV30 with TRBJ2-3; D possibly corresponds to TRBD2 (6 bases). Per germline, CDR1 GTSNPN and CDR2 SVGIG (reference sequence). Trimming cost V 3 bases and J 2 bases, with 18 bases left between them. CDR3 length: 16 residues.

This clone is a singleton in its sample. The V call is TRBV19, the J call TRBJ1-6, with D uncertain. This CDR3 comprises 14 residues. Germline CDR1 reads LNHDA; CDR2 reads SQIVND (reference sequence). Trimming removed 6 bases from V and 13 bases from J, with 19 bases in between. CDR3 sequence (DNA): TGTGCCAGTAGCGAACAAGACAAGGTCGGTCCCCTCCACTTT. It is translated as CASSEQDKVGPLHF.

The V gene is TRBV6-1, the J gene TRBJ2-7; 11 nucleotides line up with TRBD1. Trimming at V came to 3 bases and at J to 6 bases, leaving 7 bases not matched to a gene. From germline, CDR1 is MNHNS and CDR2 SASEGT. The CDR3 is 15 amino acids. The CDR3 region is CASSEPPGQGVEQYF. The CDR3 region has the DNA TGTGCCAGCAGTGAGCCTCCGGGACAGGGGGTCGAGCAGTACTTC.

The chain is built from TRBV30 and TRBJ2-4; possibly TRBD1 for D (5 bases). Trimming removed 5 bases at V and 9 bases at J, with 17 bases between. Germline-derived CDR1 and CDR2 are GTSNPN and SVGIG (reference sequence). The CDR3 covers 13 residues. DNA for the CDR3: TGTGCCTGGGATCGGACACCTCAGGGCATTCAGTACTTC. Protein product: CAWDRTPQGIQYF.

The rearrangement uses TRBV4-2 and TRBJ2-1, with 14 bases fitting TRBD2. The V segment lost 1 base and the J segment 6 bases; nucleotides outside the gene matches: 8. The CDR3 sequence is 18 residues long. Germline CDR1 LGHNA, CDR2 YNFKEQ. CDR3 protein: CASSQVNSGTSGSNEQFF. The CDR3 coding sequence is TGTGCCAGCAGCCAAGTCAACTCCGGGACTAGCGGGAGCAATGAGCAGTTCTTC.

V is TRBV5-6 and J is TRBJ2-7, with D possibly TRBD1 on 6 matching bases. Germline CDR1 reads SGHDT; CDR2 reads YYEEEE. V was shortened by 2 bases and J by 3 bases, with 9 bases between the two germline ends. This CDR3 contains 13 residues. DNA of the CDR3: TGTGCCAGCAGCTTTGGACAGAGCTACGAGCAGTACTTC. It specifies CASSFGQSYEQYF.

This sequence joins TRBV19 and TRBJ1-1; D not certain. Germline-derived CDR1 and CDR2 are LNHDA and SQIVND (reference sequence). V lost 1 base, J lost 1 base, and 10 bases lay in between. This CDR3 is 15 amino acids long. CDR3 bases: TGTGCCAGTAGTATAGTACCTACAGCGAACACTGAAGCTTTCTTT. This codes for CASSIVPTANTEAFF. Using reference TRBV19 and TRBJ1-1 for the parts outside the CDR3, the full variable domain is DGGITQSPKYLFRKEGQNVTLSCEQNLNHDAMYWYRQDPGQGLRLIYYSQIVNDFQKGDIAEGYSVSREKKESFPLTVTSAQKNPTAFYLCASSIVPTANTEAFFGQGTRLTVV.

The rearrangement joins TRBV6-1 to TRBJ2-7; no definite D call. There are 13 residues in the CDR3. The germline gives CDR1 MNHNS, CDR2 SASEGT. Trimming cost V 4 bases and J 3 bases, with 10 bases left between them. This CDR3 is CASSVTARYEQYF. CDR3 nucleotides: TGTGCCAGCAGTGTAACAGCTCGCTACGAGCAGTACTTC.

This sequence joins TRBV5-1 and TRBJ2-1, with 9 bases aligning to TRBD2. CDR3 length: 16 amino acids. The germline gives CDR1 SGHRS, CDR2 YFSETQ. V gave up 1 base and J gave up 10 bases; unmatched junction bases: 12. The DNA for the CDR3 is TGCGCCAGCAGCTTGTCGGATACCAAGGCGGGAGGGGAGCAGTTCTTC. Translating it yields CASSLSDTKAGGEQFF. The whole variable domain, remainder taken from reference TRBV5-1 and TRBJ2-1, is KAGVTQTPRYLIKTRGQQVTLSCSPISGHRSVSWYQQTPGQGLQFLFEYFSETQRNKGNFPGRFSGRQFSNSRSEMNVSTLELGDSALYLCASSLSDTKAGGEQFFGPGTRLTVL.

The chain couples TRBV11-1 to TRBJ2-2; D is uncertain. Germline loops: CDR1 SGHAT, CDR2 FQDESV (reference sequence). The CDR3 is 13 residues long. V was cut by 1 base and J by 6 bases, with 6 bases left in between. CDR3 region: CASSLVLAGELFF. DNA for the CDR3: TGTGCCAGCAGCTTAGTCCTAGCCGGGGAGCTGTTTTTT.

The chain has TRBV7-2 and TRBJ2-7, with 7 bases aligning to TRBD2. Germline V gene lookup returns CDR1 SGHTA and CDR2 FQGNSA. CDR3 length equals 17 residues. Trimming cost V 1 base and J 3 bases; bases outside gene matches: 12. This chain's CDR3 is CASSLVPTTTSFYEQYF. DNA for the CDR3: TGTGCCAGCAGCTTAGTACCCACCACGACTAGCTTCTACGAGCAGTACTTC.

The chain joins TRBV11-3 to TRBJ1-6; D is unresolved. Trimming left V 0 bases short and J 0 bases short, with 12 bases between. The CDR3 extends over 18 amino acids. CDR1 and CDR2 (germline): SGHNT, YENEEA. CDR3 DNA sequence: TGTGCCAGCAGCTTAGAGATGGCGGCAAGCTCCTATAATTCACCCCTCCACTTT. Its protein is CASSLEMAASSYNSPLHF.

The genes are TRBV5-4 and TRBJ2-1, with D possibly TRBD1 on 5 matching bases. Germline V gene lookup returns CDR1 SGHNT and CDR2 YYREEE (reference sequence). Trimming left V 4 bases short and J 6 bases short, with 11 bases between. There are 13 residues in the CDR3. CDR3 residues: CASSGQGSNEQFF. CDR3 nucleotide sequence: TGTGCCAGCAGCGGCCAGGGATCCAATGAGCAGTTCTTC.

The V and J genes are TRBV5-4 and TRBJ2-1, with a weak D call TRBD2 (7 bases). This CDR3 region has 16 residues. CDR1 and CDR2 from the germline V gene are SGHNT and YYREEE (reference sequence). Trimming cost V 2 bases and J 6 bases, with 18 bases left between them. The CDR3 DNA follows: TGTGCCAGCAGCTTCCCTAGCCGGGGGGCCCCCAATGAGCAGTTCTTC. It specifies CASSFPSRGAPNEQFF.

The rearrangement joins TRBV7-9 to TRBJ2-7; D remains ambiguous. V lost 5 bases and J lost 3, with 23 bases in between. There are 17 residues in the CDR3. Germline V gene data show CDR1 as SEHNR and CDR2 as FQNEAQ (reference sequence). CDR3 in amino acids: CASSPPFTSFPYYEQYF. In DNA form, the CDR3 reads TGTGCCAGCAGCCCTCCTTTTACCTCATTCCCCTACTACGAGCAGTACTTC.

This clone has just one count. The CDR3 nucleotides are TGTGCCAGCAGTCCCTTCAGCGGGGGGGCCAAAAACATTCAGTACTTC. Its translation: CASSPFSGGAKNIQYF. V usage is TRBV27 and J usage is TRBJ2-4; 9 bases align to TRBD2. Germline V gene lookup returns CDR1 MNHEY and CDR2 SMNVEV (reference sequence). The V and J ends lost 5 bases and 1 base, in that order; junction bases with no gene match: 6. The CDR3 totals 16 residues.

This rearrangement joins TRBV6-5 to TRBJ2-5; D possibly corresponds to TRBD1 (5 bases). Matching the DNA end better, TRBJ2-7 makes the J call doubtful. The CDR3 consists of 14 residues. Germline V gene sequence: CDR1 MNHEY, CDR2 SVGAGI. The CDR3 spells CASSTPTATYEQYF. DNA of the CDR3: TGTGCCAGCAGTACCCCGACAGCCACCTACGAGCAGTACTTC.

V gene TRBV4-1 combines with J gene TRBJ2-5; 7 positions match TRBD1. The junction had 3 bases not matched to a gene; V was cut back by 4 bases and J by 4 bases. Germline loops: CDR1 MGHRA, CDR2 YSYEKL. CDR3 length: 13 amino acids. The CDR3 spells CASSRGTAETQYF. In nucleotides, the CDR3 is TGCGCCAGCAGCCGTGGGACAGCAGAGACCCAGTACTTC.